This TCR beta chain came from a study of blood T cell repertoires in COVID-19. Study at large: From T cells, B-cell-depleted T cells, or PBMCs came the material, which was cDNA or gDNA.

Participant reports of clinical history set cohort assignment. Libraries were prepared by immunoSEQ multiplex PCR; TCRdb keeps only in-frame clonotypes and omits some of them. Of about 210,000 clones listed, roughly 84% are singletons. Per germline, CDR1 SGHRS and CDR2 YFSETQ. The CDR3 covers 17 residues. With V trimmed by 4 bases and J by 1 base, 7 bases remained unmatched. The receptor was derived from a woman aged 25 to 39 who had been exposed to COVID-19. The material sequenced was PBMCs or T cells enriched from blood (not recorded which). The chain joins TRBV5-1 to TRBJ1-6, with 8 bases aligning to TRBD1. CDR3 coding DNA: TGCGCCAGCAGCCCGGGACAGGCGGGGTCCTATAATTCACCCCTCCACTTT. It encodes CASSPGQAGSYNSPLHF.